This T cell receptor (beta chain) was identified in a study of blood T cell repertoires in COVID-19. Turning to the study itself: Material from acute and convalescent COVID-19 was sourced from the United States, Italy and Spain. PBMCs, B-cell-depleted T cells, or T cells were the source of the cDNA or gDNA that made up the material.

Germline CDR1 and CDR2: SNHLY and FYNNEI. The CDR3 runs 13 residues. Germline trimming cut 8 bases from V and 4 bases from J; bases unmatched to any gene: 5. This clone was detected only a few times. Methods used by the authors: Using reference gene primer amplification, nucleated cell counts were estimated. The method was immunoSEQ multiplex PCR; TCRdb's version includes in-frame clones alone and lacks a portion of them. From that table come the V and J calls and clone size; the DNA was used to work out D and trimming. Among tens of thousands of clones, less than 90% were seen once, and the ten largest hold around a sixth.

The sequenced material came from peripheral blood. V usage is TRBV2 and J usage is TRBJ2-7, with 10 bases matching TRBD1. This receptor was identified in a man older than 75 in a cohort sampled during active COVID-19. For the CDR3, the DNA is TGTGCCAGCTTAAGGACAGGGGGTTACGAGCAGTACTTC. It yields the protein CASLRTGGYEQYF.